This T cell receptor beta chain was identified in a study of T cell changes during pregnancy in multiple sclerosis. Clones were read by immunoSEQ multiplex PCR, and TCRdb kept only the in-frame ones, dropping some. The sample has fewer than 40,000 clones; approximately 90% are singletons. V was clipped by 0 bases and J by 4 bases; unmatched bases: 8. Germline CDR1 reads SGHRS; CDR2 reads YFSETQ. The CDR3 extends over 16 amino acids. The chain uses TRBV5-1 and TRBJ1-1; 8 bases align to TRBD1. Sequenced here: CD8+ T cells from peripheral blood mononuclear cells, sampled in the first trimester of pregnancy. The sequence was obtained from a female donor with multiple sclerosis, enrolled in a pregnancy study. The CDR3 coding sequence is TGCGCCAGCAGCTTGGAGGCAGGGGGCGGTCGCACTGAAGCTTTCTTT. This sequence encodes CASSLEAGGGRTEAFF.